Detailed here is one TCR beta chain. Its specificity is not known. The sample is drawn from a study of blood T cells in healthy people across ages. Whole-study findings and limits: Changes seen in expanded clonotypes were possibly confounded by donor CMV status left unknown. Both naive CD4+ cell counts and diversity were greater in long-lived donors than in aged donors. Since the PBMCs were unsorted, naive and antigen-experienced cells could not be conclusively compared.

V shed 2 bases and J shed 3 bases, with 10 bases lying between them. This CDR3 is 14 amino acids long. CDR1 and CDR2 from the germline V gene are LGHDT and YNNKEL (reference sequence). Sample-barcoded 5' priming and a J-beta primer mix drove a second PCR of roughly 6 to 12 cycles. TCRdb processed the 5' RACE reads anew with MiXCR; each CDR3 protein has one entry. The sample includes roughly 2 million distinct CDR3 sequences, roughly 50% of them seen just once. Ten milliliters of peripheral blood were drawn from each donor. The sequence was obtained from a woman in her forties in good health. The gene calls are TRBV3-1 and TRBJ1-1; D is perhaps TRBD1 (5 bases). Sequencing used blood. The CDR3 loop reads CASSQRGADTEAFF. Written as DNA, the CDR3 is TGTGCCAGCAGCCAAAGAGGGGCGGACACTGAAGCTTTCTTT. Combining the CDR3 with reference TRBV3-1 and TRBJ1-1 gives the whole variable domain DTAVSQTPKYLVTQMGNDKSIKCEQNLGHDTMYWYKQDSKKFLKIMFSYNNKELIINETVPNRFSPKSPDKAHLNLHINSLELGDSAVYFCASSQRGADTEAFFGQGTRLTVV.